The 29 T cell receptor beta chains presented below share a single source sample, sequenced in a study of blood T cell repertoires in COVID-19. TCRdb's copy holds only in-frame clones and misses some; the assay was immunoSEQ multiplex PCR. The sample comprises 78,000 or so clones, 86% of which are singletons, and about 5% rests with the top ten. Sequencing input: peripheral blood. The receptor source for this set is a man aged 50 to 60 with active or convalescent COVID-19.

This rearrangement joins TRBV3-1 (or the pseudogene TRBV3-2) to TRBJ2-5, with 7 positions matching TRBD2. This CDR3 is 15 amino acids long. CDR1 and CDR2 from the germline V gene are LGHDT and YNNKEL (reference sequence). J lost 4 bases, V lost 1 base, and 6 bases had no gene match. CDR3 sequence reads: CASSQASGGGETQYF. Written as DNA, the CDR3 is TGTGCCAGCAGCCAAGCGTCGGGGGGTGGAGAGACCCAGTACTTC.

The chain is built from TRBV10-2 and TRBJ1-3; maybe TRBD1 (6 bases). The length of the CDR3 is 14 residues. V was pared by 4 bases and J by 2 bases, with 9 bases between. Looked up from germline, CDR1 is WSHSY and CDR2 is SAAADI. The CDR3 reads CASSGGGPGNTIYF. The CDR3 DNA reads TGCGCCAGCAGTGGGGGGGGCCCTGGAAACACCATATATTTT.

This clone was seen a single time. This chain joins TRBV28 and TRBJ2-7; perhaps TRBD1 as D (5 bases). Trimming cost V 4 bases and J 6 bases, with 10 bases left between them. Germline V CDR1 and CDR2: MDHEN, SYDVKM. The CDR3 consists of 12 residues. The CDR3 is CASSSQGVEQYF. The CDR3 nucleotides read TGTGCCAGCAGTTCACAAGGGGTCGAGCAGTACTTC. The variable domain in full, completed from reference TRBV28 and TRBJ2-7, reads DVKVTQSSRYLVKRTGEKVFLECVQDMDHENMFWYRQDPGLGLRLIYFSYDVKMKEKGDIPEGYSVSREKKERFSLILESASTNQTSMYLCASSSQGVEQYFGPGTRLTVT.

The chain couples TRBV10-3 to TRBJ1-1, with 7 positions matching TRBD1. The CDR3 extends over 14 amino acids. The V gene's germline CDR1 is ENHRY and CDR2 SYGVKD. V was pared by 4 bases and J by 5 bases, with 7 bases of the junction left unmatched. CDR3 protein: CAISVQGGGTEAFF. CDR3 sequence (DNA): TGTGCCATCAGTGTCCAGGGGGGAGGAACTGAAGCTTTCTTT.

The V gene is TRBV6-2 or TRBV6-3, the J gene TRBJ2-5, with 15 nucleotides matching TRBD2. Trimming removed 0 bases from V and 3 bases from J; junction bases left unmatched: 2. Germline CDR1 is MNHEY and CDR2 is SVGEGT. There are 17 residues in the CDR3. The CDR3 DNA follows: TGTGCCAGCAGTTACTCCGGGACTAGCGGGGGGAAAGAGACCCAGTACTTC. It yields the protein CASSYSGTSGGKETQYF.

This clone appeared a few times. CDR3 sequence (DNA): TGTGCCAGCACCCGCCGGGGGTTGGAAGAGACCCAGTACTTC. It encodes CASTRRGLEETQYF. The chain couples TRBV5-5 to TRBJ2-5; a weak D match, TRBD2 (6 bases). V was pared by 6 bases and J by 3 bases, with 15 bases between. The CDR3 consists of 14 residues. Germline assignment: CDR1 SGHKS and CDR2 YYEKEE (reference sequence).

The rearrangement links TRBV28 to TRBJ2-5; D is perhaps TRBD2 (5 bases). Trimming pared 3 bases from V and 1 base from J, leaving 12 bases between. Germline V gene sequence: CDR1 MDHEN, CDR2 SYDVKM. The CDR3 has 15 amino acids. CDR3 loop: CASSFAGPAQETQYF. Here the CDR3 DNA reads TGTGCCAGCAGTTTTGCGGGTCCGGCCCAAGAGACCCAGTACTTC.

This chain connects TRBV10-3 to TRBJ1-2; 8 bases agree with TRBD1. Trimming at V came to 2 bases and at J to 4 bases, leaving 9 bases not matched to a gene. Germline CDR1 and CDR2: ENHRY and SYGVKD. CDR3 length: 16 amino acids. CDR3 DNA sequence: TGTGCCATCAGTGAGAGCCAAGGACAGGGATTCTATGGCTACACCTTC. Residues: CAISESQGQGFYGYTF.

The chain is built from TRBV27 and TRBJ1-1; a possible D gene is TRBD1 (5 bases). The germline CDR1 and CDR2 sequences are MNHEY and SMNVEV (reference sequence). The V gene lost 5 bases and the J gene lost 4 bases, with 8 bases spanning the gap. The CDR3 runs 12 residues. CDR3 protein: CASSTQGTEAFF. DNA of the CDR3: TGTGCCAGCAGTACGCAGGGCACTGAAGCTTTCTTT.

The CDR3 spells CATSGHQFGELFF. The DNA of the CDR3 is TGTGCCACCTCGGGACACCAATTCGGGGAGCTGTTTTTT. This chain connects TRBV12-3 or TRBV12-4 to TRBJ2-2; D is possibly TRBD1 (6 bases). The CDR3 extends over 13 amino acids. V was pared by 10 bases and J by 7 bases, with 16 bases between.

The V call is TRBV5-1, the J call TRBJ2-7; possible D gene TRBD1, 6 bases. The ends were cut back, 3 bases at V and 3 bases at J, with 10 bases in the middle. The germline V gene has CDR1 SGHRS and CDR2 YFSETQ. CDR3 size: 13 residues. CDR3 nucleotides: TGCGCCAGCAGCTCGCCAGGGGTCTACGAGCAGTACGTC. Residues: CASSSPGVYEQYV.

CDR3 sequence (DNA): TGTGCCAGCAGCCCTAGACTAGCAACTAATGAAAAACTGTTTTTT. Protein sequence: CASSPRLATNEKLFF. The V and J genes are TRBV5-6 and TRBJ1-4; D is ambiguous. The V end lost 4 bases, the J end lost 0 bases, and 10 bases lay between the germline ends. CDR1 and CDR2 (germline): SGHDT, YYEEEE. The CDR3 is 15 amino acids.

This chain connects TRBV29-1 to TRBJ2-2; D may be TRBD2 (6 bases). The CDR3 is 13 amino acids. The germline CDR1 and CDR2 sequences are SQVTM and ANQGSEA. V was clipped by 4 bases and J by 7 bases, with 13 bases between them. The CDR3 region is CSVGTSKVGELFF. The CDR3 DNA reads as TGCAGCGTTGGCACTAGCAAAGTCGGGGAGCTGTTTTTT.

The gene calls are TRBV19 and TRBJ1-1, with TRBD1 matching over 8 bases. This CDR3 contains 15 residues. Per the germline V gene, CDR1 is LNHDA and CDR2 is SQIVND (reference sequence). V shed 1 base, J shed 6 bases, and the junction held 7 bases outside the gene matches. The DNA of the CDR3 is TGTGCCAGTAGTATAGGGACAGGGATCGTCGCTGAAGCTTTCTTT. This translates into CASSIGTGIVAEAFF.

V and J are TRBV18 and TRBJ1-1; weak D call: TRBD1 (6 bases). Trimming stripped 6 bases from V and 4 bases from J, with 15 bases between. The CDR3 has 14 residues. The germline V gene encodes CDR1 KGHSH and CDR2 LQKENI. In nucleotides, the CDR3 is TGTGCCAGCTCCACACAGGGAGATGGCACTGAAGCTTTCTTT. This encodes CASSTQGDGTEAFF.

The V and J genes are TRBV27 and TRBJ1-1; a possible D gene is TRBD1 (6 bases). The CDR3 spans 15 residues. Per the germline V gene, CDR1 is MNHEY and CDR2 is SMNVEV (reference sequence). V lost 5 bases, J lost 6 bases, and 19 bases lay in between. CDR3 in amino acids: CASSTLQGSGPEAFF. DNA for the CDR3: TGTGCCAGCAGTACGCTACAGGGATCGGGCCCTGAAGCTTTCTTT.

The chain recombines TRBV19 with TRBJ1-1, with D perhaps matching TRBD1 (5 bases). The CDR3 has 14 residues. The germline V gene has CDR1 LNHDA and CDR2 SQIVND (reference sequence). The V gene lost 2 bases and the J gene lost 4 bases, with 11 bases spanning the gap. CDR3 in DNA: TGTGCCAGTAGTATATCGGGGGTTGGCACTGAAGCTTTCTTT. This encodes CASSISGVGTEAFF.

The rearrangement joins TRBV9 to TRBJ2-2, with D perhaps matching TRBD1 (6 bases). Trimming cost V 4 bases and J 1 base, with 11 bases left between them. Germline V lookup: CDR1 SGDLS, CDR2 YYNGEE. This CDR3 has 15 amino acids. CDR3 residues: CASSTRQENTGELFF. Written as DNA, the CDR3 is TGTGCCAGCAGCACCCGACAGGAGAACACCGGGGAGCTGTTTTTT.

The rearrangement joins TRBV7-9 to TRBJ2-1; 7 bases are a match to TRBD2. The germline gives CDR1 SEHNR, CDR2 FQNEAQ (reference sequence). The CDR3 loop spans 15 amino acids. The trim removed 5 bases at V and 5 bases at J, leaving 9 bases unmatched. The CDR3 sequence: CASSPTGLADNEQFF. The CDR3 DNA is TGTGCCAGCAGCCCAACTGGCCTAGCGGACAATGAGCAGTTCTTC.

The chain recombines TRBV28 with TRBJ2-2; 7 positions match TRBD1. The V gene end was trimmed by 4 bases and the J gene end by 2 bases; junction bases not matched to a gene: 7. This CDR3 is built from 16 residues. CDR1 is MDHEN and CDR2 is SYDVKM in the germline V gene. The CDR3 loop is CASSSTGTVNTGELFF. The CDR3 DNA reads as TGTGCCAGCAGTTCTACCGGGACAGTAAACACCGGGGAGCTGTTTTTT. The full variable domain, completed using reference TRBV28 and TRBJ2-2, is DVKVTQSSRYLVKRTGEKVFLECVQDMDHENMFWYRQDPGLGLRLIYFSYDVKMKEKGDIPEGYSVSREKKERFSLILESASTNQTSMYLCASSSTGTVNTGELFFGEGSRLTVL.

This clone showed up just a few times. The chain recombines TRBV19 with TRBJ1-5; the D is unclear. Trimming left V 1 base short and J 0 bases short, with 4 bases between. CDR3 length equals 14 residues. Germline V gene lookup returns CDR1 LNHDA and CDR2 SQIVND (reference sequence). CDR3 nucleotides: TGTGCCAGTAGTATAGGAGTTAGCAATCAGCCCCAGCATTTT. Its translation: CASSIGVSNQPQHF.

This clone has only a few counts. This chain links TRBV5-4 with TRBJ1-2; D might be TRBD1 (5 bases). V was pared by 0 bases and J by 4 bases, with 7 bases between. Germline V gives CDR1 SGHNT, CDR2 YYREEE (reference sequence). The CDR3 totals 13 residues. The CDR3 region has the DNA TGTGCCAGCAGCTTGGGTGGGGCCTATGGCTACACCTTC. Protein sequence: CASSLGGAYGYTF.

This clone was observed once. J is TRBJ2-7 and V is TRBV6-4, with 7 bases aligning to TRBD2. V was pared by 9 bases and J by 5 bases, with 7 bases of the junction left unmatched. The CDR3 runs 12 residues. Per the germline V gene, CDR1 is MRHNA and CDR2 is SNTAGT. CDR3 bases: TGTGCCAGGGGAGGGCGAGGCGACGAGCAGTACGTC. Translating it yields CARGGRGDEQYV.

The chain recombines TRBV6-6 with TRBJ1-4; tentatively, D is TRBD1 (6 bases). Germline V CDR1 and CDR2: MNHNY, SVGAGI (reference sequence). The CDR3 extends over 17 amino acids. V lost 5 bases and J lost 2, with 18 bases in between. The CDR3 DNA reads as TGTGCCAGCAGTCACCAAGGAGGCGGACAGACTAATGAAAAACTGTTTTTT. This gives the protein CASSHQGGGQTNEKLFF.

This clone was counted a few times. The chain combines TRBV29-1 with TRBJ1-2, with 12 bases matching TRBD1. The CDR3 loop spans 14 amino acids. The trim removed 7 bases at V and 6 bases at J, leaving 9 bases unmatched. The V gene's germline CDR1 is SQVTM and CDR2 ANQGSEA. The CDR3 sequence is CSAGTGGVWDGYTF. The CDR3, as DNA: TGCAGCGCCGGGACAGGGGGCGTTTGGGATGGCTACACCTTC.

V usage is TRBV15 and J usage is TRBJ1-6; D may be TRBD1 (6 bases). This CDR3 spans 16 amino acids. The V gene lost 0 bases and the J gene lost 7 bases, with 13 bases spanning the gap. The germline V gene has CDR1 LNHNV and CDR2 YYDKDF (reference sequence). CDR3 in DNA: TGTGCCACCAGCAGAGATGGACTTGGACAGAATTCACCCCTCCACTTT. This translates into CATSRDGLGQNSPLHF. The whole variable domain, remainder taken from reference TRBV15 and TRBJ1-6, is DAMVIQNPRYQVTQFGKPVTLSCSQTLNHNVMYWYQQKSSQAPKLLFHYYDKDFNNEADTPDNFQSRRPNTSFCFLDIRSPGLGDTAMYLCATSRDGLGQNSPLHFGNGTRLTVT.

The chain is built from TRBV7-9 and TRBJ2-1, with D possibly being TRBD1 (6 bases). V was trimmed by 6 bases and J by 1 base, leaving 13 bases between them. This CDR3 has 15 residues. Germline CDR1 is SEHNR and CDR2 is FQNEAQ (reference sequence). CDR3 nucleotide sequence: TGTGCCAGCAGGCCGACAGGTTCTTCCTACAATGAGCAGTTCTTC. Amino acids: CASRPTGSSYNEQFF.

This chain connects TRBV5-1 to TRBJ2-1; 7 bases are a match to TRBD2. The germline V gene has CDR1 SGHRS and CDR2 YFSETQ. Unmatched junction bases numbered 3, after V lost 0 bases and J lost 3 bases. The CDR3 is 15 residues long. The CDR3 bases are TGCGCCAGCAGCTTGGGCGGGAGACTCTACAATGAGCAGTTCTTC. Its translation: CASSLGGRLYNEQFF.

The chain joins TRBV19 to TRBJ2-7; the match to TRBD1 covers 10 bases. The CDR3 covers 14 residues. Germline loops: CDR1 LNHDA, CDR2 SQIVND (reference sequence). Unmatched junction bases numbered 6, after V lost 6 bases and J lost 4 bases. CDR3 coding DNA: TGTGCCAGTAGCCCCCGGACAGGGGGTTACGAGCAGTACTTC. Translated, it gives CASSPRTGGYEQYF.